Below, 32 T cell receptor beta chains from the same sample are listed, as sequenced in a study of Ad26.COV2.S vaccination and SARS-CoV-2 variants. TCRdb's copy holds only in-frame clones and misses some; the assay was immunoSEQ multiplex PCR. This sample has roughly 300,000 clones, with around 89% found just once. This sample's treatment: around 19 received Ad26.COV2.S at low or high dose, single or two shots; several received placebo; per-sample allocation not given. Samples were taken on day 63 after the first vaccine or placebo injection. Material: peripheral blood, obtained in a trial of Ad26.COV2.S vaccine versus placebo. The source of these receptors is a person between 18 and 60 years old who received the Ad26.COV2.S COVID-19 vaccine or a placebo.

The gene calls are TRBV9 and TRBJ1-2, with TRBD1 matching 8 bases. CDR3 size: 14 residues. Losses at the gene ends were 3 bases for V and 6 bases for J; bases not matched to a gene: 7. Germline V gives CDR1 SGDLS, CDR2 YYNGEE. The CDR3 region is CASSGPSGGNGYTF. In DNA form, the CDR3 reads TGTGCCAGCAGCGGACCTTCAGGGGGCAATGGCTACACCTTC. The variable domain in full, completed from reference TRBV9 and TRBJ1-2, reads DSGVTQTPKHLITATGQRVTLRCSPRSGDLSVYWYQQSLDQGLQFLIQYYNGEERAKGNILERFSAQQFPDLHSELNLSSLELGDSALYFCASSGPSGGNGYTFGSGTRLTVV.

This clone was counted between two and nine times. CDR3 coding DNA: TGTGCCAGCAGCCAAGAGACATCACCCCTCCACTTT. Translated, it gives CASSQETSPLHF. The V and J genes are TRBV3-1 (or the pseudogene TRBV3-2) and TRBJ1-6; D is unresolved. With 0 bases removed from V and 10 bases from J, the gap between germline ends came to 4 bases. CDR1 and CDR2 (germline): LGHDT, YNNKEL (reference sequence). CDR3 size: 12 residues.

The chain combines TRBV7-2 with TRBJ1-2; TRBD1 agrees at 7 bases. The CDR3 runs 14 residues. In germline, CDR1 is SGHTA, CDR2 FQGNSA. The J segment lost 2 bases and the V segment lost 1 base, leaving 1 base of the junction unmatched. The CDR3 DNA reads as TGTGCCAGCAGCTTAGAACAGGGGAACTATGGCTACACCTTC. Translation gives CASSLEQGNYGYTF.

The J gene is TRBJ2-7, the V gene TRBV11-3, with D perhaps matching TRBD1 (5 bases). The CDR3 is made up of 12 amino acids. Per the germline V gene, CDR1 is SGHNT and CDR2 is YENEEA. V was pared by 2 bases and J by 6 bases, with 8 bases between. The CDR3 sequence: CASSLQGGEQYF. CDR3 nucleotide sequence: TGTGCCAGCAGCTTACAGGGTGGCGAGCAGTACTTC.

Regarding this clone: A read error may produce the germline difference seen at one junction end. The genes are TRBV12-3 or TRBV12-4 and TRBJ1-1; weak D call: TRBD1 (6 bases). This CDR3 comprises 13 residues. CDR3 sequence reads: CASLPGVKTEAFF. CDR3 sequence (DNA): TGTGCCAGCCTTCCAGGGGTGAAGACTGAAGCTTTCTTT.

In DNA form, the CDR3 reads TGTGCCAGCAGCCCTCGACTAGCGGGAGAGGGTGAGCAGTTCTTC. As protein: CASSPRLAGEGEQFF. The chain carries TRBV5-4 and TRBJ2-1; 12 nucleotides match TRBD2. The CDR3 contains 15 residues. Germline CDR1 reads SGHNT; CDR2 reads YYREEE (reference sequence). Trimming took 4 bases from V and 9 from J; bases not matched to a gene: 8.

The V call is TRBV5-1, the J call TRBJ2-7, with TRBD2 as a possible D gene (5 bases). V gave up 0 bases and J gave up 1 base, with 11 bases separating them. Germline V lookup: CDR1 SGHRS, CDR2 YFSETQ. The CDR3 extends over 15 amino acids. The CDR3 protein is CASSLGGRDSYEQYF. Here the CDR3 DNA reads TGCGCCAGCAGCTTGGGTGGGAGAGATTCCTACGAGCAGTACTTC.

The chain employs TRBV5-1 and TRBJ2-7, with D possibly being TRBD1 or TRBD2 (6 bases each). This CDR3 comprises 14 residues. V lost 2 bases and J 3 bases, leaving 12 bases between the germline ends. Germline values: CDR1 SGHRS, CDR2 YFSETQ. The CDR3 sequence: CASSLAGGRYEQYF. CDR3 sequence (DNA): TGCGCCAGCAGCTTAGCCGGGGGCCGCTACGAGCAGTACTTC.

J is TRBJ2-2 and V is TRBV4-2, with TRBD2 identical over 11 bases. The CDR3 is made up of 18 amino acids. V lost 4 bases, J lost 6 bases, and 13 bases stayed unmatched. In germline, CDR1 is LGHNA, CDR2 YNFKEQ. The chain's CDR3 is CASSRELAGEVRAGELFF. The CDR3 nucleotides are TGTGCCAGCAGCCGCGAACTAGCGGGAGAAGTACGGGCCGGGGAGCTGTTTTTT.

The rearrangement joins TRBV11-2 to TRBJ2-1; D ambiguous. Germline V lookup: CDR1 SGHAT, CDR2 FQNNGV. The V end was cut by 1 base, the J end by 13 bases, with 11 bases between. This CDR3 is built from 12 residues. CDR3 residues: CASSLAGSLQFF. DNA of the CDR3: TGTGCCAGCAGCTTAGCGGGTAGCTTACAGTTCTTC.

The chain uses TRBV19 and TRBJ1-2, with D possibly being TRBD1 (5 bases). This CDR3 is built from 14 residues. V lost 2 bases, J lost 2 bases, and 9 bases lay in between. Germline V gene lookup returns CDR1 LNHDA and CDR2 SQIVND (reference sequence). The CDR3 bases are TGTGCCAGTAGTATAAGCGCAGGGAACTATGGCTACACCTTC. Amino acid sequence: CASSISAGNYGYTF.

The chain uses TRBV6-5 and TRBJ2-7; the D is unclear. The CDR3 runs to 14 residues. Germline CDR1 and CDR2: MNHEY and SVGAGI. The ends were cut back, 10 bases at V and 2 bases at J, with 18 bases in the middle. This CDR3 reads CAITGDNEPYEQYF. The CDR3 region has the DNA TGTGCCATCACCGGTGACAACGAACCCTACGAGCAGTACTTC.

J is TRBJ2-7 and V is TRBV6-5; TRBD1 agrees at 8 bases. Germline V gene data show CDR1 as MNHEY and CDR2 as SVGAGI. V gave up 5 bases and J gave up 0 bases; unmatched junction bases: 6. The CDR3 consists of 15 residues. For the CDR3, the DNA is TGTGCCAGCAGTCTAGACAGGGGAACCTCCTACGAGCAGTACTTC. Encoded protein: CASSLDRGTSYEQYF.

This chain uses TRBV7-9 with TRBJ2-5; possible D gene TRBD1, 5 bases. Germline-derived CDR1 and CDR2 are SEHNR and FQNEAQ (reference sequence). V lost 3 bases and J 0 bases, leaving 8 bases between the germline ends. The CDR3 spans 14 residues. The CDR3 here is CASSFRQNQETQYF. In DNA, the CDR3 is TGTGCCAGCAGCTTCCGACAGAACCAAGAGACCCAGTACTTC.

The V call is TRBV6-5, the J call TRBJ1-1; the D is unclear. Trimming stripped 6 bases from V and 6 bases from J, with 8 bases between. The CDR3 is made up of 11 amino acids. Germline V gene sequence: CDR1 MNHEY, CDR2 SVGAGI. The CDR3 DNA reads as TGTGCCAGCAGACATAACTCTGAAGCTTTCTTT. Residues: CASRHNSEAFF.

The chain employs TRBV19 and TRBJ1-5; 12 bases align to TRBD1. The CDR3 spans 20 residues. The germline V gene has CDR1 LNHDA and CDR2 SQIVND (reference sequence). V shed 7 bases and J 2 bases; nucleotides not matched to a gene: 18. The CDR3 protein is CASKMRWDRGLERGNQPQHF. CDR3 sequence (DNA): TGTGCCAGTAAAATGAGGTGGGACAGGGGGCTAGAGAGGGGCAATCAGCCCCAGCATTTT.

The gene calls are TRBV12-5 and TRBJ2-1, with TRBD2 matching 9 bases. The V and J ends lost 2 bases and 5 bases, in that order; junction bases with no gene match: 7. The germline V gene encodes CDR1 LGHNT and CDR2 FRNRAP. The CDR3 covers 16 residues. CDR3 sequence: CASGLWLAGTHNEQFF. CDR3 bases: TGTGCTAGTGGTTTGTGGCTAGCGGGAACGCACAATGAGCAGTTCTTC.

This rearrangement joins TRBV24-1 to TRBJ2-2; D is possibly TRBD2 (6 bases). The ends were cut back, 4 bases at V and 6 bases at J, with 11 bases in the middle. The CDR3 spans 14 residues. The germline gives CDR1 KGHDR, CDR2 SFDVKD. CDR3 loop: CATSDSLAPGELFF. The CDR3 DNA sequence: TGTGCCACCAGTGACTCTCTAGCGCCCGGGGAGCTGTTTTTT.

This clone occurred once. The chain carries TRBV19 and TRBJ1-6, with 7 bases lining up with TRBD1. Germline values: CDR1 LNHDA, CDR2 SQIVND (reference sequence). V was clipped by 7 bases and J by 9 bases; unmatched bases: 9. The CDR3 runs 14 residues. The CDR3 nucleotides are TGTGCCAGTAAACTAGGGACAGAAGGTTCACCCCTCCACTTT. Its protein product is CASKLGTEGSPLHF.

The J gene is TRBJ2-5, the V gene TRBV5-1; 12 nucleotides line up with TRBD2. J gave up 4 bases and V 4 bases, and 14 bases lay outside the gene matches. The CDR3 length is 18 residues. Germline lookup yields CDR1 SGHRS and CDR2 YFSETQ. CDR3 sequence reads: CASSGNVLAGGKGETQYF. The DNA for the CDR3 is TGCGCCAGCAGCGGAAACGTTCTAGCGGGAGGGAAGGGAGAGACCCAGTACTTC.

The rearrangement uses TRBV27 and TRBJ2-5; 14 bases line up with TRBD2. CDR1 and CDR2 (germline): MNHEY, SMNVEV (reference sequence). The CDR3 length is 17 residues. J was trimmed by 3 bases and V by 6 bases; bases with no gene match: 9. CDR3 nucleotides: TGTGCCAGCAGCCTGGGACCGGGACTAGCGGGAGAAGAGACCCAGTACTTC. Translated: CASSLGPGLAGEETQYF.

This clone was observed once. This chain joins TRBV4-2 and TRBJ1-6; D is perhaps TRBD1 (5 bases). CDR3 length: 15 amino acids. V was pared by 2 bases and J by 7 bases, with 12 bases between. In germline, CDR1 is LGHNA, CDR2 YNFKEQ. The CDR3 nucleotides are TGTGCCAGCAGCCAATGGGGCCTTTTGAATTCACCCCTCCACTTT. Translating gives CASSQWGLLNSPLHF.

This chain links TRBV7-9 with TRBJ2-1, with TRBD2 identical over 7 bases. The germline CDR1 and CDR2 sequences are SEHNR and FQNEAQ (reference sequence). The trim removed 0 bases at V and 3 bases at J, leaving 8 bases unmatched. The length of the CDR3 is 17 residues. The CDR3 sequence: CASSLAFGRDYYNEQFF. As DNA, the CDR3 is TGTGCCAGCAGCTTAGCGTTCGGGCGGGACTACTACAATGAGCAGTTCTTC. Full variable domain (missing parts from reference TRBV7-9 and TRBJ2-1): DTGVSQNPRHKITKRGQNVTFRCDPISEHNRLYWYRQTLGQGPEFLTYFQNEAQLEKSRLLSDRFSAERPKGSFSTLEIQRTEQGDSAMYLCASSLAFGRDYYNEQFFGPGTRLTVL.

The genes are TRBV9 and TRBJ2-1; 11 bases agree with TRBD2. The CDR3 covers 14 residues. The trim removed 4 bases at V and 9 bases at J, leaving 6 bases unmatched. Per germline, CDR1 SGDLS and CDR2 YYNGEE. In DNA, the CDR3 is TGTGCCAGCAGCTCCTCTAGCGGGGGGCTTGAGCAGTTCTTC. This gives the protein CASSSSSGGLEQFF. The variable domain in full, with the rest retrieved from reference TRBV9 and TRBJ2-1, is DSGVTQTPKHLITATGQRVTLRCSPRSGDLSVYWYQQSLDQGLQFLIQYYNGEERAKGNILERFSAQQFPDLHSELNLSSLELGDSALYFCASSSSSGGLEQFFGPGTRLTVL.

The chain joins TRBV10-3 to TRBJ2-7, with a weak D call TRBD2 (5 bases). The V gene lost 6 bases and the J gene lost 7 bases, with 13 bases spanning the gap. Germline V gives CDR1 ENHRY, CDR2 SYGVKD. This CDR3 spans 12 amino acids. CDR3 bases: TGTGCCATCAGCGACCTACTAGGGGAGCAGTACTTC. It encodes CAISDLLGEQYF.

This clone was seen a handful of times. The chain recombines TRBV2 with TRBJ1-2; no reliable D call. From germline, CDR1 is SNHLY and CDR2 FYNNEI. The V end lost 3 bases, the J end lost 6 bases, and 11 bases lay between the germline ends. The length of the CDR3 is 13 residues. This CDR3 reads CASSEELNDGYTF. The CDR3 DNA sequence: TGTGCCAGCAGTGAGGAACTGAACGATGGCTACACCTTC.

CDR3 in DNA: TGCGCCAGCAGGACGGCGAGCGCGAACACCGGGGAGCTGTTTTTT. It is translated as CASRTASANTGELFF. The chain carries TRBV5-1 and TRBJ2-2, with D hard to call. CDR1 and CDR2 from the germline V gene are SGHRS and YFSETQ. The V gene lost 5 bases and the J gene lost 0 bases, with 11 bases spanning the gap. The CDR3 contains 15 residues.

The chain carries TRBV5-4 and TRBJ2-1; either TRBD1 or TRBD2 may supply D (6 bases each). Deletions cut 1 base from V and 3 bases from J, with 14 bases between. The CDR3 loop spans 16 amino acids. The germline V gene has CDR1 SGHNT and CDR2 YYREEE (reference sequence). The CDR3 DNA sequence: TGTGCCAGCAGCTTGAGAGAGGGGGGTCGCTACAATGAGCAGTTCTTC. It specifies CASSLREGGRYNEQFF. Full variable domain (outside the CDR3, taken from reference TRBV5-4 and TRBJ2-1): ETGVTQSPTHLIKTRGQQVTLRCSSQSGHNTVSWYQQALGQGPQFIFQYYREEENGRGNFPPRFSGLQFPNYSSELNVNALELDDSALYLCASSLREGGRYNEQFFGPGTRLTVL.

The V gene is TRBV9, the J gene TRBJ2-1, with 10 positions matching TRBD1. The CDR3 covers 16 residues. Germline V gives CDR1 SGDLS, CDR2 YYNGEE. V dropped 3 bases and J dropped 7; count of bases not matched to a gene: 10. CDR3 bases: TGTGCCAGCAGCGCAATGACAGGGGGCGCGAGGAATGAGCAGTTCTTC. Residues: CASSAMTGGARNEQFF. Complete variable domain (other parts from reference TRBV9 and TRBJ2-1): DSGVTQTPKHLITATGQRVTLRCSPRSGDLSVYWYQQSLDQGLQFLIQYYNGEERAKGNILERFSAQQFPDLHSELNLSSLELGDSALYFCASSAMTGGARNEQFFGPGTRLTVL.

This clone came up a few times. The V call is TRBV4-3, the J call TRBJ1-4, with D tentatively TRBD1 (5 bases). The germline gives CDR1 LGHNA, CDR2 YSLEER. This CDR3 has 13 residues. The V end lost 3 bases, the J end lost 12 bases, and 14 bases lay between the germline ends. The CDR3 region has the DNA TGCGCCAGCAGCCATTCGCCCGGGGGGGAACTGTTTTTT. It specifies CASSHSPGGELFF.

This chain links TRBV19 with TRBJ2-1; a weak D match, TRBD2 (6 bases). V lost 5 bases and J lost 3, with 14 bases in between. In germline, CDR1 is LNHDA, CDR2 SQIVND (reference sequence). The CDR3 is made up of 15 amino acids. CDR3 sequence reads: CASSSGGERYNEQFF. The CDR3 bases are TGTGCCAGTAGTTCAGGAGGGGAACGCTACAATGAGCAGTTCTTC.

This chain uses TRBV7-2 with TRBJ2-1; 9 positions agree with TRBD1. CDR3 length: 16 amino acids. V shed 0 bases and J 6 bases; nucleotides not matched to a gene: 6. Germline CDR1 SGHTA, CDR2 FQGNSA. CDR3 coding DNA: TGTGCCAGCAGCTTAGCTTTAGGACAGGGGTTCAATGAGCAGTTCTTC. Its translation: CASSLALGQGFNEQFF.